A selection of T cell receptor beta chains follows, all from one sample in a study of beta chain features in type 1 diabetes. Measured with immunoSEQ multiplex PCR; TCRdb has only the in-frame clones, and not every one. The data contain about 110,000 clones, almost 40% of them singletons. The sequenced sample consisted of stem cell memory CD4+ T cells from blood. The receptors were gathered from a woman between 18 and 29 years old in good health. The CDR3 runs from the conserved cysteine through the conserved F or W. Fields, in order: J gene, D gene, clone size, V gene, CDR3 DNA, CDR3 protein. The D gene is left open where the match is weak. Clone size is shown for a subset of rows, as once, few, many or a class of expanded clone.

j_gene: TRBJ2-3
d_gene: TRBD1
abundance: -
v_gene: TRBV2
CDR3nt: TGTGCCAGCATTCCCTTGGGACAGGGGTTGACAGATACGCAGTATTTT
CDR3aa: CASIPLGQGLTDTQYF

j_gene: TRBJ1-2
d_gene: TRBD1
abundance: once
v_gene: TRBV12-5
CDR3nt: TGTGCTAGTGGTTTGGTACTAGGGACAGGACCCCCTAACTATGGCTACACCTTC
CDR3aa: CASGLVLGTGPPNYGYTF

j_gene: TRBJ2-2
d_gene: -
abundance: -
v_gene: TRBV28
CDR3nt: TGTGCCAGCAGTTTCCCAGCACGGGGGGCAACCGGGGAGCTGTTTTTT
CDR3aa: CASSFPARGATGELFF

j_gene: TRBJ1-2
d_gene: TRBD1
abundance: -
v_gene: TRBV28
CDR3nt: TGTGCCAGCAGCCGGGGCACTGGGACAGGGGGTAACTATGGCTACACCTTC
CDR3aa: CASSRGTGTGGNYGYTF

j_gene: TRBJ2-7
d_gene: TRBD2
abundance: few
v_gene: TRBV5-4
CDR3nt: TGTGCCAGCAGCTTGGTGACTAGCGGGAGCCACTCCTACGAGCAGTACTTC
CDR3aa: CASSLVTSGSHSYEQYF

j_gene: TRBJ1-5
d_gene: -
abundance: -
v_gene: TRBV7-9
CDR3nt: TGTGCCAGCAGCTTAGGGGGCTGGGAGCCCCAGCATTTT
CDR3aa: CASSLGGWEPQHF

j_gene: TRBJ2-5
d_gene: TRBD2
abundance: -
v_gene: TRBV29-1
CDR3nt: TGCAGCGTTGAAGCCCTAACACTAGCGGGAGAAGTTCTGTCCCAGTACTTC
CDR3aa: CSVEALTLAGEVLSQYF

j_gene: TRBJ2-6
d_gene: -
abundance: -
v_gene: TRBV11-1
CDR3nt: TGTGCCAGCAGCCGCCGGGACACTCCTGGGGCCAACGTCCTGACTTTC
CDR3aa: CASSRRDTPGANVLTF

j_gene: TRBJ2-1
d_gene: -
abundance: few
v_gene: TRBV2
CDR3nt: TGTGCCAGCAGCCATCTCTCCTCAGTACCCTACAATGAGCAGTTCTTC
CDR3aa: CASSHLSSVPYNEQFF

j_gene: TRBJ2-2
d_gene: TRBD1
abundance: few
v_gene: TRBV7-3
CDR3nt: TGTGCCAGCAGCGACACCCCGACAGGGACCGGGGAGCTGTTTTTT
CDR3aa: CASSDTPTGTGELFF

j_gene: TRBJ2-7
d_gene: TRBD2
abundance: few
v_gene: TRBV28
CDR3nt: TGTGCCACAGAGGGAGGGGTGGAGGTCGAGCAGTACTTC
CDR3aa: CATEGGVEVEQYF

j_gene: TRBJ1-2
d_gene: -
abundance: -
v_gene: TRBV30
CDR3nt: TGTGCCTGGAGTATTCAGGCCGGATATGGCTACACCTTC
CDR3aa: CAWSIQAGYGYTF

j_gene: TRBJ2-6
d_gene: TRBD1
abundance: many
v_gene: TRBV30
CDR3nt: TGTGCCTGGAGGGGTCGGGACAGGGAATCTGGGGCCAACGTCCTGACTTTC
CDR3aa: CAWRGRDRESGANVLTF

j_gene: TRBJ1-1
d_gene: -
abundance: -
v_gene: TRBV19
CDR3nt: TGTGCCAGTAGTCCTCACAGTGTGAGGAACACTGAAGCTTTCTTT
CDR3aa: CASSPHSVRNTEAFF

j_gene: TRBJ2-7
d_gene: -
abundance: -
v_gene: TRBV21-1
CDR3nt: TGTGCCAGCAGCGGGAAGCGGAGCTACGAGCAGTACTTC
CDR3aa: CASSGKRSYEQYF

j_gene: TRBJ1-1
d_gene: TRBD1
abundance: once
v_gene: TRBV23-1
CDR3nt: TGCGCCAGCAGTCAATCGGGGCCGGGCAGGGGGAAATCTACACCTGAAGCTTTCTTT
CDR3aa: CASSQSGPGRGKSTPEAFF

j_gene: TRBJ2-2
d_gene: -
abundance: -
v_gene: TRBV18
CDR3nt: TGTGCCAGCTCACCGCCGTTGGGACACGGATTAAACTCGAACACCGGGGAGCTGTTTTTT
CDR3aa: CASSPPLGHGLNSNTGELFF

j_gene: TRBJ2-7
d_gene: -
abundance: few
v_gene: TRBV4-3
CDR3nt: TGCGCCAGCAGCCAAGAACTCGGGGACGGGACTGGCGAGCAGTACTTC
CDR3aa: CASSQELGDGTGEQYF

j_gene: TRBJ1-1
d_gene: TRBD1
abundance: -
v_gene: TRBV7-9
CDR3nt: TGTGCCAGCAGGATAACAGGGGGTGAAGCTTTCTTT
CDR3aa: CASRITGGEAFF

j_gene: TRBJ2-3
d_gene: -
abundance: -
v_gene: TRBV7-9
CDR3nt: TGTGCCAGCAGCTTAGACGAGACAGACAGAAGGACCCTTTTT
CDR3aa: CASSLDETDRRTLF

j_gene: TRBJ1-1
d_gene: TRBD1
abundance: -
v_gene: TRBV28
CDR3nt: TGTGCCAGCAGTTTGTTCGGGACAGGGTTTGCTGAAGCTTTCTTT
CDR3aa: CASSLFGTGFAEAFF

j_gene: TRBJ2-5
d_gene: TRBD2
abundance: -
v_gene: TRBV7-2
CDR3nt: TGTGCCAGCAGCCCATACCCTAGCGGGAGCGGGGAGACCCAGTACTTC
CDR3aa: CASSPYPSGSGETQYF

j_gene: TRBJ1-2
d_gene: -
abundance: -
v_gene: TRBV20-1
CDR3nt: TGCAGTGCTAGGGGGGGTCATCGGTACACCTTC
CDR3aa: CSARGGHRYTF

j_gene: TRBJ2-7
d_gene: -
abundance: -
v_gene: TRBV7-9
CDR3nt: TGTGCCAGCAGCAACTTTCGGTTTTACGAGCAGTACTTC
CDR3aa: CASSNFRFYEQYF

j_gene: TRBJ2-6
d_gene: -
abundance: -
v_gene: TRBV6-6
CDR3nt: TGTGCCAGCAGTTACCAGGGGAAGAGGGACGTCCTGACTTTC
CDR3aa: CASSYQGKRDVLTF

j_gene: TRBJ2-5
d_gene: TRBD2
abundance: -
v_gene: TRBV7-9
CDR3nt: TGTGCCAGCAGCTTAGCGCGGGTTAGCGGGAGGCAAGAGACCCAGTACTTC
CDR3aa: CASSLARVSGRQETQYF

j_gene: TRBJ2-1
d_gene: TRBD1
abundance: -
v_gene: TRBV19
CDR3nt: TGTGCCAGTAGTAACCCGGGACAGGGGCCCAATGAGCAGTTCTTC
CDR3aa: CASSNPGQGPNEQFF

j_gene: TRBJ2-7
d_gene: -
abundance: once
v_gene: TRBV11-2
CDR3nt: TGTGCCAGCAGCTTCGGGACAACCCCCTACGAGCAGTACTTC
CDR3aa: CASSFGTTPYEQYF

j_gene: TRBJ2-1
d_gene: -
abundance: few
v_gene: TRBV28
CDR3nt: TGTGCCAGCAGTTCGCGACTAGATGAGCAGTTCTTC
CDR3aa: CASSSRLDEQFF

j_gene: TRBJ1-1
d_gene: -
abundance: -
v_gene: TRBV27
CDR3nt: TGTGCCAGCAATAACTGGGGCCGGAGTTTAGCTGAAGCTTTCTTT
CDR3aa: CASNNWGRSLAEAFF